The T cell receptor beta chain under discussion was sequenced for a study of shared clonotypes between healthy human individuals. As for the study in general: Those who served as donors were a couple of women and three men between the ages of 18 and 49. Whole-study results and caveats: Memory subsets generally showed lower estimated richness than naive subsets.

The protocol was immunoSEQ multiplex PCR, while the TCRdb copy is restricted to in-frame clones and leaves out a portion. Of about 680,000 clones listed, roughly 70% were seen once; the top ten hold less than 2%. A word on this clone: Its cognate antigen is unknown.

Trimming removed 8 bases from V and 4 bases from J, with 14 bases in between. Germline V CDR1 and CDR2: MDHEN, SYDVKM. This CDR3 comprises 13 residues. CD4+ cells yielded CD45RA+ naive and CD45RA-negative memory subsets. V gene TRBV28 combines with J gene TRBJ1-2; D ambiguous. Material: memory CD4+ T cells sorted from blood. The subset was: CD45RA-negative fraction. This clonotype originated in a woman under 40 in good health. Here the CDR3 DNA reads TGTGCCAGCTACGACCGGGATTTCTATGGCTACACCTTC. This encodes CASYDRDFYGYTF.